This T cell receptor (beta chain) emerged from a study of radiotherapy plus CTLA-4 blockade in lung cancer. Germline CDR1 SGHTA, CDR2 FQGTGA. The CDR3 sequence is 13 residues long. The data were produced by immunoSEQ multiplex PCR, yet TCRdb's version contains in-frame clones alone and is incomplete. The sample includes 40,000 to 60,000 clones, 80% to 85% of them seen just once. The receptor's source is a human donor with non-small cell lung cancer who had stable disease on radiotherapy plus ipilimumab. The genes are TRBV7-3 and TRBJ2-5; the D gene is possibly TRBD2 (6 bases). The DNA end favors TRBJ2-7, so the J call may be wrong. The sample in question was peripheral blood, obtained from a patient treated with radiotherapy plus ipilimumab. As DNA, the CDR3 is TGTGCCAGCAGCTTGGGGGGTCCCTACGAGCAGTACTTC. This gives the protein CASSLGGPYEQYF.